A selection of T cell receptor beta chains follows, all from one sample in a study of blood T cell repertoires in COVID-19. Sequencing was performed with immunoSEQ multiplex PCR; in TCRdb, only in-frame clones are kept and a portion is missing. The sample lists 230,000 or so clones, roughly 81% occurring once. The specimen was peripheral blood. The receptors were sampled from an elderly woman with COVID-19, enrolled during active disease. CDR3s include the opening cysteine and the closing phenylalanine or tryptophan. The D gene is left open where the match is weak. For some rows the clone size is stated as once, few or many, or as a class when expanded; others skip it.

d_gene,abundance,j_gene,v_gene,CDR3aa,CDR3nt
.,.,TRBJ2-6,TRBV7-2,CASSLVGGSGANVLTF,TGTGCCAGCAGCTTAGTCGGGGGATCCGGGGCCAACGTCCTGACTTTC
TRBD1,.,TRBJ1-2,TRBV6-6,CASSGQGLSGYTF,TGTGCCAGCAGCGGACAGGGCTTGAGCGGCTACACCTTC
.,.,TRBJ1-1,TRBV9,CASSVGQGIPEAFF,TGTGCCAGCAGCGTAGGCCAGGGAATCCCTGAAGCTTTCTTT
.,.,TRBJ2-2,TRBV2,CASSVEGAGELFF,TGTGCCAGCAGTGTCGAGGGCGCCGGGGAGCTGTTTTTT
.,.,TRBJ1-5,TRBV3-1/TRBV3-2,CASSLDTDFGQPQHF,TGTGCCAGCAGCCTAGATACAGATTTCGGTCAGCCCCAGCATTTT
.,.,TRBJ2-1,TRBV11-2,CASSLRRGTLYNEQFF,TGTGCCAGCAGCTTAAGGCGCGGCACCTTATACAATGAGCAGTTCTTC
.,once,TRBJ2-7,TRBV7-2,CASSLGASVRSEQYF,TGTGCCAGCAGCTTAGGTGCTAGCGTAAGGAGCGAGCAGTACTTC
.,.,TRBJ2-1,TRBV6-6,CASSYPGLPHEQFF,TGTGCCAGCAGTTACCCGGGACTCCCCCATGAGCAGTTCTTC
TRBD1,.,TRBJ1-4,TRBV2,CASRETGMNEKLFF,TGTGCCAGCAGGGAGACAGGGATGAATGAAAAACTGTTTTTT
TRBD2,.,TRBJ2-7,TRBV28,CASSVSLAGSYEQYF,TGTGCCAGCAGTGTTTCGCTAGCGGGTTCCTACGAGCAGTACTTC
TRBD1,.,TRBJ2-5,TRBV9,CASSGTTGEGETQYF,TGTGCCAGCAGCGGTACCACAGGGGAAGGAGAGACCCAGTACTTC
TRBD1,.,TRBJ1-1,TRBV6-5,CASRRTGGNEAFF,TGTGCCAGCAGGAGGACAGGGGGTAATGAAGCTTTCTTT
.,.,TRBJ1-5,TRBV7-2,CASSPGPTSPPQHF,TGTGCCAGCAGCCCCGGCCCGACAAGCCCACCCCAGCATTTT
.,.,TRBJ2-2,TRBV11-2,CASSLEGRISNTGELFF,TGTGCCAGCAGCTTAGAGGGGCGGATCTCGAACACCGGGGAGCTGTTTTTT
TRBD1,.,TRBJ1-2,TRBV25-1,CASRPLGQLNYGYTF,TGTGCCAGCAGACCCTTGGGACAGCTTAACTATGGCTACACCTTC